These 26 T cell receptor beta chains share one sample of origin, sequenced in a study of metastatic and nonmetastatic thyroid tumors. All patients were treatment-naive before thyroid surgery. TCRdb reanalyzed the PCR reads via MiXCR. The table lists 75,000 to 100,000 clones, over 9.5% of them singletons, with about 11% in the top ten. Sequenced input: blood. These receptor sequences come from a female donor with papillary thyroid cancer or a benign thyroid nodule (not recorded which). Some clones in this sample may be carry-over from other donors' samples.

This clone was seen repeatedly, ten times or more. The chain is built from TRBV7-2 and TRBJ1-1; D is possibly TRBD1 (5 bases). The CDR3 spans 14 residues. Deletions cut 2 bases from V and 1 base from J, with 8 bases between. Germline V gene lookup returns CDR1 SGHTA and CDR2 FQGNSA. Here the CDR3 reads CASSLLQGNTEAFF. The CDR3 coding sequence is TGTGCCAGCAGCTTATTGCAGGGGAACACTGAAGCTTTCTTT.

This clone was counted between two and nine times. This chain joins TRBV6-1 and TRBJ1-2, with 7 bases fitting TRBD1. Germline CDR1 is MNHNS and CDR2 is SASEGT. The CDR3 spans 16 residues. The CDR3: CSPIRDRQTRDYGYTF. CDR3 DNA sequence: TGTTCCCCGATCCGGGACAGACAAACTCGCGATTATGGCTACACCTTC.

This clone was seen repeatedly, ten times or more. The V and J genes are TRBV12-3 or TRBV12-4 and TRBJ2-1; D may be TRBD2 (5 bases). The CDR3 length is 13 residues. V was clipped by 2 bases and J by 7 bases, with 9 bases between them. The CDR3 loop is CASSLRDGNEQFF. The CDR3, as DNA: TGTGCCAGCAGTTTACGGGATGGGAATGAGCAGTTCTTC.

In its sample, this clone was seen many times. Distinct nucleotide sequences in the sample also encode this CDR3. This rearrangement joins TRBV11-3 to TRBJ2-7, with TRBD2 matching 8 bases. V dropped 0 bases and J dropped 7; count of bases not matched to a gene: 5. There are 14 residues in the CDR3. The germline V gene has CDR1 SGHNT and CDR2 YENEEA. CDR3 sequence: CASSLDRVAGEQYF. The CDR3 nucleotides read TGTGCCAGCAGCTTAGATCGAGTAGCGGGGGAGCAGTACTTC.

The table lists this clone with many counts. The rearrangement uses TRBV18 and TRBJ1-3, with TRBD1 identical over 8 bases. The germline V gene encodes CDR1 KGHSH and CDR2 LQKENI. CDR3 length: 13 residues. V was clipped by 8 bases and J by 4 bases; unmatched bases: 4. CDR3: CASTRDRGNTIYF. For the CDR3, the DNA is TGTGCCAGCACCCGGGACAGGGGAAACACCATATATTTT.

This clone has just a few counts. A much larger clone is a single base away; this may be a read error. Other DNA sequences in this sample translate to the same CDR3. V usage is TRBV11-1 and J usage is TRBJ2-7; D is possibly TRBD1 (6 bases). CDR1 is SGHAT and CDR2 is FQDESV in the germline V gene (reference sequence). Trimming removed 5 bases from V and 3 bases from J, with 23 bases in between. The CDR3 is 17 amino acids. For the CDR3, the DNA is TGTGCCAGCAGCCCAACTCCTCTAGGGGGTTCAAACTACGAGCAGTACTTC. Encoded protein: CASSPTPLGGSNYEQYF. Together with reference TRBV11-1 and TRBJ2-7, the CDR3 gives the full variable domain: EAEVAQSPRYKITEKSQAVAFWCDPISGHATLYWYRQILGQGPELLVQFQDESVVDDSQLPKDRFSAERLKGVDSTLKIQPAELGDSAMYLCASSPTPLGGSNYEQYFGPGTRLTVT.

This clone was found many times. CDR3 amino acids: CASSPTSGWADTQYF. CDR3 coding DNA: TGTGCCAGCAGCCCGACTAGCGGCTGGGCAGATACGCAGTATTTT. J is TRBJ2-3 and V is TRBV11-1; 9 positions match TRBD2. With 5 bases clipped from V and 4 bases from J, the junction kept 7 bases outside the gene matches. The CDR3 has 15 residues. CDR1 and CDR2 (germline): SGHAT, FQDESV (reference sequence).

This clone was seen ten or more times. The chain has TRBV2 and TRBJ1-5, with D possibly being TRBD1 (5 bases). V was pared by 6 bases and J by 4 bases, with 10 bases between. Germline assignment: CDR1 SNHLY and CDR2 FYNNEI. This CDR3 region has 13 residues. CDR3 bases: TGTGCCAGCAGAGCCGACAGTAATCAGCCCCAGCATTTT. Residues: CASRADSNQPQHF.

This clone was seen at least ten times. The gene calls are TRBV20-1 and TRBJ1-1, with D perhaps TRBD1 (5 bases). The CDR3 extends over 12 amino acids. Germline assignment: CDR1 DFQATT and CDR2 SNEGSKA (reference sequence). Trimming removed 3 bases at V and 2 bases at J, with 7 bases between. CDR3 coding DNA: TGCAGTGCTAGGACAGACAACACTGAAGCTTTCTTT. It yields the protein CSARTDNTEAFF.

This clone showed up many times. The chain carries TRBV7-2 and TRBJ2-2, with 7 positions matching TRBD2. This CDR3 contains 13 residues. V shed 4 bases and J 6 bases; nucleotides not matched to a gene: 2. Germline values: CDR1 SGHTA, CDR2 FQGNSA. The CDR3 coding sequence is TGTGCCAGCAGCTCTGGACTAGCCGGGGAGCTGTTTTTT. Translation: CASSSGLAGELFF.

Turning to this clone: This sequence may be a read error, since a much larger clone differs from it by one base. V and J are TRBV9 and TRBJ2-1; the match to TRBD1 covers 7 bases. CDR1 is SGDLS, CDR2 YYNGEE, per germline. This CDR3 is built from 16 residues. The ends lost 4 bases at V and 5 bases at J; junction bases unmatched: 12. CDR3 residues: CASSQWDSGINNEQFF. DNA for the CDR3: TGTGCCAGCAGCCAATGGGACAGTGGGATAAACAATGAGCAGTTCTTC.

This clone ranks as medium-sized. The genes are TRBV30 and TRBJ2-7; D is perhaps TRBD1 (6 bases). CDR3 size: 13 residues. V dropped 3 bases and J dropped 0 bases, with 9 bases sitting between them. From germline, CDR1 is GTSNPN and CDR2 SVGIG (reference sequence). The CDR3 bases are TGTGCCTGGAGGGGGGCATCCTCCTACGAGCAGTACTTC. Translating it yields CAWRGASSYEQYF.

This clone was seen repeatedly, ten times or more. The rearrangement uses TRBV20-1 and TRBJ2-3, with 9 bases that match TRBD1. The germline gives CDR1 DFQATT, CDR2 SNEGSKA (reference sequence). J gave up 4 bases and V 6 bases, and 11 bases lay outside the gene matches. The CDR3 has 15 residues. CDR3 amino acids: CSAPEYRGRPDTQYF. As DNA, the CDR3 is TGCAGTGCCCCAGAGTACAGGGGGCGCCCAGATACGCAGTATTTT.

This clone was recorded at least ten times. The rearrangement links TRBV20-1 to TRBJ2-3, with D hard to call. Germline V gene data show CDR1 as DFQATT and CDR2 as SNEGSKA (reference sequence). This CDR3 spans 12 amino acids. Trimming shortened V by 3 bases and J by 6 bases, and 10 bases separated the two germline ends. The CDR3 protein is CSASVMADTQYF. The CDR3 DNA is TGCAGTGCTAGTGTAATGGCCGATACGCAGTATTTT.

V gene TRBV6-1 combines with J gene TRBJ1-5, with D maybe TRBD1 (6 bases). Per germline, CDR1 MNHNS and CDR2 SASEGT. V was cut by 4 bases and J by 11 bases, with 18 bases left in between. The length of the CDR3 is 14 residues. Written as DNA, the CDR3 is TGTGCCAGCAGTGGAGGCGGGGTAGGGGGGACCCAGCATTTT. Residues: CASSGGGVGGTQHF.

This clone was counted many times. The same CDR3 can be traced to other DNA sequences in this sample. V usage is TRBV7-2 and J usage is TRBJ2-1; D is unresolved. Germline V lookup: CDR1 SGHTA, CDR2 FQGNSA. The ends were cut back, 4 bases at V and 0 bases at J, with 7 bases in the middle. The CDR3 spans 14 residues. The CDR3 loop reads CASSSQLSYNEQFF. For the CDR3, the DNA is TGTGCCAGCAGCTCACAACTCTCCTACAATGAGCAGTTCTTC.

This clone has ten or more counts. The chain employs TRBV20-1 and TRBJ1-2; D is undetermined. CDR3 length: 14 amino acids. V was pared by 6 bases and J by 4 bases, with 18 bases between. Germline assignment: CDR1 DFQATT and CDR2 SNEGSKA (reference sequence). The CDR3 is CSANSVGQSYGYTF. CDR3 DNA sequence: TGCAGTGCAAATTCCGTGGGTCAGAGCTATGGCTACACCTTC.

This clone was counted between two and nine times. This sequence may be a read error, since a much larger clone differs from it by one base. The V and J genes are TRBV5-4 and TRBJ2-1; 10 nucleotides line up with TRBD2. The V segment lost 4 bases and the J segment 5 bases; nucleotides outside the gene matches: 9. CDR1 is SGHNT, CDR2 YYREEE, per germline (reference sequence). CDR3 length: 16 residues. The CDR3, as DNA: TGTGCCAGCAGCATGAGAGCGGGAGGGCCGCACAATGAGCAGTTCTTC. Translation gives CASSMRAGGPHNEQFF.

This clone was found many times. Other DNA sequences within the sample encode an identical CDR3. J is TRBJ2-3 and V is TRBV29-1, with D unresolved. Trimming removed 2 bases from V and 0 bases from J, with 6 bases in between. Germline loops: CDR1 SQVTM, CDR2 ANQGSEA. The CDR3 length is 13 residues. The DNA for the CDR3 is TGCAGCGTTGAATCCGGGAGCACAGATACGCAGTATTTT. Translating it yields CSVESGSTDTQYF.

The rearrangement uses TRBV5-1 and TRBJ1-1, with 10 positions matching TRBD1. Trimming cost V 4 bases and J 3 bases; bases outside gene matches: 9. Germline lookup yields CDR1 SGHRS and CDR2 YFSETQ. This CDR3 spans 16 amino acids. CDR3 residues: CASSPRTGGTDTEAFF. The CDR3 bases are TGCGCCAGCAGCCCTCGGACAGGGGGTACCGACACTGAAGCTTTCTTT.

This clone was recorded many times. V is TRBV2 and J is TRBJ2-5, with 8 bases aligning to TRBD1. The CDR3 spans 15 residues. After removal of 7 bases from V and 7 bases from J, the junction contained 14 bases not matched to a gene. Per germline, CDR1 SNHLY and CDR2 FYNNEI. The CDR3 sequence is CASNPWAGGLTTQYF. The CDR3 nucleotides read TGTGCCAGCAACCCCTGGGCAGGGGGCCTCACGACCCAGTACTTC.

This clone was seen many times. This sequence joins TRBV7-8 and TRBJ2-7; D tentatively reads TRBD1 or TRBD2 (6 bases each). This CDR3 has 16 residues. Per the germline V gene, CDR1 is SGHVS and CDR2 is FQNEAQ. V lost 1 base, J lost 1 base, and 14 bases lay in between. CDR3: CASSLGWGAHSYEQYF. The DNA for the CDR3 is TGTGCCAGCAGCTTAGGGTGGGGGGCGCATTCCTACGAGCAGTACTTC.

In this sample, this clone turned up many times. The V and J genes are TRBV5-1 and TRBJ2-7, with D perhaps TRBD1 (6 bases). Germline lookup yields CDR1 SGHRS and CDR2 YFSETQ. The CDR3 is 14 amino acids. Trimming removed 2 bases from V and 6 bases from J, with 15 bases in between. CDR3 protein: CASSLGQTSGEQYF. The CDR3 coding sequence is TGCGCCAGCAGCTTAGGACAGACCTCTGGCGAGCAGTACTTC.

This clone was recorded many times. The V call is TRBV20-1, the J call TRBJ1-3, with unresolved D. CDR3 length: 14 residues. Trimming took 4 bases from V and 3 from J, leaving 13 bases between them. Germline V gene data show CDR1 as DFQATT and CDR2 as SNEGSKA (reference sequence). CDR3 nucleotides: TGCAGTGCTATCAGGCCGAGGGATGGAAACACCATATATTTT. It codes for CSAIRPRDGNTIYF.

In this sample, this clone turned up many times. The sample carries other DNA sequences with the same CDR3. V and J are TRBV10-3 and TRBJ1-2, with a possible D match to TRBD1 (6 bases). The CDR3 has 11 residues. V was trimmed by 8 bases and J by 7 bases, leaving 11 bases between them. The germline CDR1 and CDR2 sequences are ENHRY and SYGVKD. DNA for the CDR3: TGTGCCATCGGGGGCGCGGGTGGCTACACCTTC. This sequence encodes CAIGGAGGYTF.

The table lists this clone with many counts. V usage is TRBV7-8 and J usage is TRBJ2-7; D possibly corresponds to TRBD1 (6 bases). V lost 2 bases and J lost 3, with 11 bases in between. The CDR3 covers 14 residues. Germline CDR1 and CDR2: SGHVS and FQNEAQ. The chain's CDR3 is CASSLQGHRYEQYF. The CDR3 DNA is TGTGCCAGCAGCTTACAGGGGCACCGCTACGAGCAGTACTTC.